This section outlines one T cell receptor (beta chain) sequence together with its context. This CDR3 spans 18 amino acids. This record belongs to a study of identical twins. Each CDR3 protein is one row after TCRdb ran MiXCR on the 5' RACE reads. The data show 540,000 or so distinct CDR3 sequences, with approximately 20% seen just once and approximately 0.49% held by the top ten. These sequences were also reported in another study, on yellow fever vaccine responses in identical twins.

Sequenced sample: CD4+ T cells sorted from blood. The chain has TRBV21-1 and TRBJ2-1; the table's D call, TRBD2, was not checked against the DNA. TRBV21-1 is described as a pseudogene. The clonotype comes from a woman between 18 and 30 years old in good health. The CDR3: CASDRVRGGRAPYNEQFF. The CDR3 DNA reads as TGTGCCAGCGATCGGGTGCGAGGCGGGAGGGCCCCCTACAATGAGCAGTTCTTC.